This TCR beta chain was sequenced in a study of blood T cell repertoires in COVID-19. The ends were cut back, 1 base at V and 1 base at J, with 10 bases in the middle. CDR3 length: 15 residues. The germline CDR1 and CDR2 sequences are LGHDT and YNNKEL (reference sequence). Clinical histories supplied by participants themselves formed the basis of cohort assignment. Two negative PCRs, clearance, or symptom resolution had been documented for recovered Cohort 3 donors. Original processing methods: Scientists estimated how many nucleated cells there were by amplifying reference gene primers. Sequencing used immunoSEQ multiplex PCR; TCRdb keeps in-frame clones, though not all of them. V and J calls and clone size are copied from that table; D and trimming were computed from the DNA. The sample lists some 430,000 clones, about 92% occurring once.

The sequencing input was PBMCs or T cells enriched from blood (not recorded which). The chain joins TRBV3-1 (or the pseudogene TRBV3-2) to TRBJ1-1; D gene ambiguous. The sequence was collected from a man aged 18 to 30 who had recovered from COVID-19. Here the CDR3 DNA reads TGTGCCAGCAGCCAAGCCGGGAGCGGGAACACTGAAGCTTTCTTT. Its translation is CASSQAGSGNTEAFF.